Listed below are T cell receptor beta chains from one sample, sequenced in a study of blood T cells in healthy people across ages. TCRdb re-called the 5' RACE reads through MiXCR, storing one row per CDR3 protein. This sample has roughly 700,000 distinct CDR3 sequences, with around 45% found just once. Sequenced sample: blood. The receptor source for this set is a woman in her fifties or sixties in good health. Each CDR3 is given with its conserved first and last residue. Each record gives: J gene, CDR3 length, clone size, D gene, V gene, CDR3 DNA, CDR3 protein. D genes are given only for firm matches. Size values are once, few and many counts, or a class for expanded clones, and some rows have none.

J gene: TRBJ2-7; CDR3 length: 15; clone size: -; D gene: -; V gene: TRBV7-9; CDR3 DNA: TGTGCCAGCAGCTCCCGCGAGCTAGAGGACTACGAGCAGTACTTC; CDR3 protein: CASSSRELEDYEQYF
J gene: TRBJ1-5; CDR3 length: 14; clone size: -; D gene: -; V gene: TRBV20-1; CDR3 DNA: TGCAGTGCTAGAGATCTTGAGAGGGGCCAGCCCCAGCATTTT; CDR3 protein: CSARDLERGQPQHF
J gene: TRBJ2-1; CDR3 length: 12; clone size: -; D gene: -; V gene: TRBV12-3/TRBV12-4; CDR3 DNA: TGTGCCAGCAGCCACCCCGGGTCCGAGCAGTTCTTC; CDR3 protein: CASSHPGSEQFF
J gene: TRBJ2-7; CDR3 length: 12; clone size: -; D gene: -; V gene: TRBV2; CDR3 DNA: TGTGCCAGCCGGGTAGAGGGTTACGAGCAGTACTTC; CDR3 protein: CASRVEGYEQYF
J gene: TRBJ2-5; CDR3 length: 14; clone size: -; D gene: -; V gene: TRBV7-9; CDR3 DNA: TGTGCCAGCAGCTTAGCGGATTGGCGGGAGACCCAGTACTTC; CDR3 protein: CASSLADWRETQYF
J gene: TRBJ2-5; CDR3 length: 15; clone size: few; D gene: -; V gene: TRBV18; CDR3 DNA: TGTGCCAGCTCACCAAGTGGGAGTCAGAAGGAGACCCAGTACTTC; CDR3 protein: CASSPSGSQKETQYF
J gene: TRBJ2-7; CDR3 length: 12; clone size: -; D gene: -; V gene: TRBV28; CDR3 DNA: TGTGCCAGCAGCCTGCTGGTCGGCGAGCAGTACTTC; CDR3 protein: CASSLLVGEQYF
J gene: TRBJ2-7; CDR3 length: 15; clone size: -; D gene: TRBD2; V gene: TRBV7-3; CDR3 DNA: TGTGCCAGCAGTGATTGGGGACTAGCAAACCCCGAGCAGTACTTC; CDR3 protein: CASSDWGLANPEQYF
J gene: TRBJ1-1; CDR3 length: 14; clone size: -; D gene: -; V gene: TRBV7-2; CDR3 DNA: TGTGCCAGCGCCGACGGAGGGGGGAACACTGAAGCTTTCTTT; CDR3 protein: CASADGGGNTEAFF
J gene: TRBJ1-4; CDR3 length: 15; clone size: -; D gene: -; V gene: TRBV28; CDR3 DNA: TGTGCCAGCAGTGCCCAGGGTTTTCGGGGGGAAAAACTGTTTTTT; CDR3 protein: CASSAQGFRGEKLFF
J gene: TRBJ2-1; CDR3 length: 9; clone size: few; D gene: -; V gene: TRBV29-1; CDR3 DNA: TGCAGCGTTGATGGGGCAGGGTTCTTC; CDR3 protein: CSVDGAGFF
J gene: TRBJ2-7; CDR3 length: 15; clone size: -; D gene: TRBD2; V gene: TRBV28; CDR3 DNA: TGTGCCAGCAGCACCCGGGGGGGTAACACCTACGAGCAGTACTTC; CDR3 protein: CASSTRGGNTYEQYF
J gene: TRBJ2-2; CDR3 length: 15; clone size: few; D gene: -; V gene: TRBV9; CDR3 DNA: TGTGCCAGCAGCCCTGGGGGGTTCCGGACCGGGGAGCTGTTTTTT; CDR3 protein: CASSPGGFRTGELFF
J gene: TRBJ2-5; CDR3 length: 15; clone size: few; D gene: -; V gene: TRBV12-3/TRBV12-4; CDR3 DNA: TGTGCCAGCAGTCTAACGGGACGTACGAAAGAGACCCAGTACTTC; CDR3 protein: CASSLTGRTKETQYF
J gene: TRBJ2-5; CDR3 length: 15; clone size: many; D gene: TRBD1; V gene: TRBV12-3/TRBV12-4; CDR3 DNA: TGTGCCAGCAGTCCCGACAGGGATAGTCCTTCGGGGCAGTACTTC; CDR3 protein: CASSPDRDSPSGQYF
J gene: TRBJ2-3; CDR3 length: 14; clone size: -; D gene: -; V gene: TRBV28; CDR3 DNA: TGTGCCAGCAGTTTATTGTCAAACACAGATACGCAGTATTTT; CDR3 protein: CASSLLSNTDTQYF
J gene: TRBJ1-1; CDR3 length: 14; clone size: -; D gene: -; V gene: TRBV3-1; CDR3 DNA: TGTGCCAGCAGCCAACTTTCGGGCAGGACTGAAGCTTTCTTT; CDR3 protein: CASSQLSGRTEAFF
J gene: TRBJ2-7; CDR3 length: 12; clone size: many; D gene: TRBD1; V gene: TRBV9; CDR3 DNA: TGTGCCAGCAGCGGCGACAGGGACGAGCAGTACTTC; CDR3 protein: CASSGDRDEQYF
J gene: TRBJ1-4; CDR3 length: 14; clone size: -; D gene: -; V gene: TRBV20-1; CDR3 DNA: TGCAGTGCCTTACGTAGCACAACTAATGAAAAACTGTTTTTT; CDR3 protein: CSALRSTTNEKLFF
J gene: TRBJ2-7; CDR3 length: 11; clone size: -; D gene: -; V gene: TRBV7-9; CDR3 DNA: TGTGCCAGCAGCTGGTACAACGAGCAGTACTTC; CDR3 protein: CASSWYNEQYF
J gene: TRBJ2-7; CDR3 length: 12; clone size: -; D gene: -; V gene: TRBV6-1; CDR3 DNA: TGTGCCAGCAGTGAAAATGGATACGAGCAGTACTTC; CDR3 protein: CASSENGYEQYF
J gene: TRBJ2-1; CDR3 length: 17; clone size: -; D gene: TRBD1; V gene: TRBV7-3; CDR3 DNA: TGTGCCAGCAGCCTAGCAGCGGCAGGGGGCTCCTACAATGAGCAGTTCTTC; CDR3 protein: CASSLAAAGGSYNEQFF
J gene: TRBJ2-1; CDR3 length: 16; clone size: -; D gene: TRBD2; V gene: TRBV5-1; CDR3 DNA: TGCGCCAGCAGCAGGACTAGCGCACCTTTCGGCAATGAGCAGTTCTTC; CDR3 protein: CASSRTSAPFGNEQFF